A selection of T cell receptor beta chains follows, all from one sample in a study of blood T cell repertoires in COVID-19. Some clones are missing from TCRdb's copy, which holds only in-frame ones; the method was immunoSEQ multiplex PCR. In the table there are approximately 89,000 clones, 70% to 90% of which are singletons. Material: peripheral blood. All receptors derive from a man between 65 and 85 years old with acute or convalescent COVID-19. Each CDR3 is given with its conserved first and last residue. A D gene is named only where the DNA matches it firmly. The listing skips clone size in some rows; elsewhere it reads once, few, many or a size class.

abundance	v_gene	j_gene	d_gene	CDR3nt	CDR3aa
once	TRBV28	TRBJ2-7	TRBD1	TGTGCCAGCAGGGGACAGGGGGCGATTTCCGAGCAGTACTTC	CASRGQGAISEQYF
NA	TRBV19	TRBJ2-5	TRBD2	TGTGCCAGTAGTACGACTAGCGGGGGGGGAGAGACCCAGTACTTC	CASSTTSGGGETQYF
NA	TRBV25-1	TRBJ2-1	NA	TGTGCCAGCAGCCACTCTAGCTGGAATGAGCAGTTCTTC	CASSHSSWNEQFF
NA	TRBV28	TRBJ1-2	TRBD1	TGTGCCAGCAGTTCGACGGCCTCAGGGGGCGGGATTGGCTACACCTTC	CASSSTASGGGIGYTF
NA	TRBV6-5	TRBJ1-2	TRBD1	TGTGCCAGCAGCTACCAGGGGGCGAATGGCTACACCTTC	CASSYQGANGYTF
NA	TRBV5-1	TRBJ2-7	TRBD2	TGCGCCAGCAGCTTGGCAGCGGGGGGAGTGCTATCCGAGCAGTACTTC	CASSLAAGGVLSEQYF
NA	TRBV7-8	TRBJ2-5	TRBD2	TGTGCCAGCAGCCCCCTGGGGGGGGAAGAGACCCAGTACTTC	CASSPLGGEETQYF
NA	TRBV19	TRBJ2-2	TRBD2	TGTGCCAGTAGCCTACGGGGGGGCAGGGACACCGGGGAGCTGTTTTTT	CASSLRGGRDTGELFF
few	TRBV7-2	TRBJ2-7	NA	TGTGCCAGCAGCTTTTCAGCGGTCAGTTACGAGCAGTACTTC	CASSFSAVSYEQYF
NA	TRBV28	TRBJ1-4	NA	TGTGCCAGCAGTTCCTCCAGGCCCAGGTCTGCAACTAATGAAAAACTGTTTTTT	CASSSSRPRSATNEKLFF
NA	TRBV4-1	TRBJ2-1	TRBD2	TGCGCCAGCAGCCATTCCGGACTAGCGGGGGTTGAGCAGTTCTTC	CASSHSGLAGVEQFF
NA	TRBV7-9	TRBJ1-5	TRBD1	TGTGCCAGCAGCTTTGACAGGGAGGATCAGCCCCAGCATTTT	CASSFDREDQPQHF
NA	TRBV19	TRBJ1-1	TRBD1	TGTGCCAGTAGTACACCCGGGACAGCCACCGACCCTGAAGCTTTCTTT	CASSTPGTATDPEAFF
NA	TRBV9	TRBJ2-3	TRBD1	TGTGCCAGCAGCGGGAAACCGGGACAGGGAGCAGATACGCAGTATTTT	CASSGKPGQGADTQYF
NA	TRBV28	TRBJ2-7	NA	TGTGCCAGCAGACAGGGACAAGGGTTCTTCGAGCAGTACTTC	CASRQGQGFFEQYF
once	TRBV5-4	TRBJ1-6	TRBD1	TGTGCCAGCAGCTTGTCCGGTTGGGCAGGGGGCTATTCACCCCTCCACTTT	CASSLSGWAGGYSPLHF
NA	TRBV14	TRBJ2-3	NA	TGTGCCAGCAGCCGGGGGCGGGGGTCCAGCACAGATACGCAGTATTTT	CASSRGRGSSTDTQYF
NA	TRBV9	TRBJ1-5	NA	TGTGCCAGCAGCCTCAGCCCGGGTGATCAGCCCCAGCATTTT	CASSLSPGDQPQHF
once	TRBV5-1	TRBJ1-1	NA	TGCGCCAGCAGCTTGGGGGGCGGGAACACTGAAGCTTTCTTT	CASSLGGGNTEAFF
NA	TRBV3-1/TRBV3-2	TRBJ2-7	NA	TGTGCCAGCAGCCAAATGGGCAGGGTTGTCTTC	CASSQMGRVVF
once	TRBV28	TRBJ1-2	NA	TGTGCCAGCTGGGGAGCAGGCCGCGGGGGCTATGGCTACACCTTC	CASWGAGRGGYGYTF
NA	TRBV21-1	TRBJ1-5	NA	TGTGCCAGCACCACAGGGGAAGATCAGCATTTT	CASTTGEDQHF
NA	TRBV6-8	TRBJ1-5	TRBD1	TGTGCCAGCCCAAAGACAGGGAGCAATCAGCCCCAGCATTTT	CASPKTGSNQPQHF
NA	TRBV6-5	TRBJ1-5	NA	TGTGCCAGCAACAAAGGGACTTTTAGCAATCAGCCCCAGCATTTT	CASNKGTFSNQPQHF
NA	TRBV11-2	TRBJ2-1	TRBD1	TGTGCCAGCAGGTATTCCGGGACAGACTACAATGAGCAGTTCTTC	CASRYSGTDYNEQFF
NA	TRBV5-1	TRBJ2-7	NA	TGCGCCAGCAGCTTGTCTGACAGCACCTACGAGCAGTACTTC	CASSLSDSTYEQYF
NA	TRBV11-1	TRBJ1-3	NA	TGTGCCAGCAGCAAACGGCGGGAAGGCCCTGGAAACACCATATATTTT	CASSKRREGPGNTIYF
NA	TRBV20-1	TRBJ1-4	TRBD1	TGCAGTGCTAGTACAGGGGGCAGAAATGAAAAACTGTTTTTT	CSASTGGRNEKLFF
NA	TRBV28	TRBJ1-1	TRBD1	TGTGCCAGCAGTTTCACAGGGGGCGAGTGGCGTGGGATGAACACTGAAGCTTTCTTT	CASSFTGGEWRGMNTEAFF
NA	TRBV23-1	TRBJ1-5	NA	TGCGCCAGCAGTCATCCCCTTTTGGGCTTTGCCACCCTTTATAGCAATCAGCCCCAGCATTTT	CASSHPLLGFATLYSNQPQHF
NA	TRBV7-6	TRBJ1-6	NA	TGTGCCAGCAGCTTAGCCCGAGGGGGGGGGAATTCACCCCTCCACTTT	CASSLARGGGNSPLHF
NA	TRBV3-1/TRBV3-2	TRBJ2-3	TRBD2	TGTGCCAGCAGCTCAGGGACTAGCGGGAGCACAGATACGCAGTATTTT	CASSSGTSGSTDTQYF
NA	TRBV15	TRBJ1-4	NA	TGTGCCACCAGCAGAGATACGGGGGGCGAAAAACTGTTTTTT	CATSRDTGGEKLFF
few	TRBV5-4	TRBJ1-1	NA	TGTGCCAGCAGGATCTTTGGACATAGGAACACTGAAGCTTTCTTT	CASRIFGHRNTEAFF
NA	TRBV30	TRBJ1-1	NA	TGTGCCCGAGAATCGGAGGGCGCAGCTTTCTTT	CARESEGAAFF
NA	TRBV11-2	TRBJ2-2	NA	TGTGCCAGCAGCATTGGACAGTCCACCGGGGAGCTGTTTTTT	CASSIGQSTGELFF
NA	TRBV4-1	TRBJ1-1	NA	TGCGCCAGCAGCCAAGTAGTAGTAGTGAACACTGAAGCTTTCTTT	CASSQVVVVNTEAFF
NA	TRBV15	TRBJ2-2	NA	TGTGCCACCAGCCGCAGGGACACCCACACCGGGGAGCTGTTTTTT	CATSRRDTHTGELFF
once	TRBV6-4	TRBJ1-4	TRBD1	TGTGCCAGCAGTGACCCTCGGGGACAGGGGGCATTCGTCGGCGAAAAACTGTTTTTT	CASSDPRGQGAFVGEKLFF
NA	TRBV3-1/TRBV3-2	TRBJ1-1	NA	TGTGCCAGCAGCCACGGACAGAGGAACACTGAAGCTTTCTTT	CASSHGQRNTEAFF
NA	TRBV7-2	TRBJ1-3	NA	TGTGCCAGCAGCCCCGACAGGCGGGCTGGAAACACCATATATTTT	CASSPDRRAGNTIYF
few	TRBV6-5	TRBJ1-1	NA	TGTGCCAGCACCCGGGAGTTTGAAGCTTTCTTT	CASTREFEAFF
NA	TRBV11-3	TRBJ2-3	NA	TGTGCCAGCAGCTCCCAGGGGTCCACTAGCACAGATACGCAGTATTTT	CASSSQGSTSTDTQYF
NA	TRBV6-5	TRBJ1-1	TRBD1	TGTGCCAGCAGTTACTGGGGACAGGGGGAGACTGAAGCTTTCTTT	CASSYWGQGETEAFF
NA	TRBV5-4	TRBJ2-2	TRBD2	TGTGCCAGCAGCTCCTTAGCGGGTTTGAACACCGGGGAGCTGTTTTTT	CASSSLAGLNTGELFF
NA	TRBV28	TRBJ1-4	TRBD1	TGTGCCAGCAGTCCCAATACTGGGACAGGTGAAAAACTGTTTTTT	CASSPNTGTGEKLFF
NA	TRBV11-2	TRBJ1-6	TRBD1	TGTGCCAGCAGTCCCAGGGGACAGGGGGTTTCACCCCTCCACTTT	CASSPRGQGVSPLHF
NA	TRBV10-3	TRBJ1-2	TRBD1	TGTGCCATCAGTCCAAGACAGGGGCTGGGTGGCTACACCTTC	CAISPRQGLGGYTF
once	TRBV28	TRBJ1-5	TRBD1	TGTGCCAGCACCCAGGACAGGGGGCTTCAGCCCCAGCATTTT	CASTQDRGLQPQHF
NA	TRBV21-1	TRBJ1-6	NA	TGTGCCAGCAGCCCTTCTAGGGGAAGGGACTCCTATAATTCACCCCTCCACTTT	CASSPSRGRDSYNSPLHF
few	TRBV19	TRBJ1-2	TRBD1	TGTGCCAGTAGAAGACCCTCCAGGACAGGGCTGATGGGCTACACCTTC	CASRRPSRTGLMGYTF
NA	TRBV28	TRBJ1-4	NA	TGTGCCAGCAAATCACAGGGCGCAACTAATGAAAAACTGTTTTTT	CASKSQGATNEKLFF
NA	TRBV4-1	TRBJ2-7	NA	TGCGCCAGCAGCCAAGGCAGGGGGGATTACGAGCAGTACTTC	CASSQGRGDYEQYF
NA	TRBV7-2	TRBJ2-1	TRBD2	TGTGCCAGCAGCTTAGCTTCCTCGCGGGGGGCGCCCCCCCTAAATGAGCAGTTCTTC	CASSLASSRGAPPLNEQFF
NA	TRBV29-1	TRBJ2-1	NA	TGCAGCTCGAGTCGGCAGCTGGGGAGTGAGCAGTTCTTC	CSSSRQLGSEQFF
NA	TRBV30	TRBJ1-4	TRBD1	TGTGCCTGGAGTGCCCCCGGGACAGGGGAAAAACTGTTTTTT	CAWSAPGTGEKLFF
NA	TRBV4-2	TRBJ2-3	NA	TGTGCCAGCAGCCAAGATGGGGCTAGCGTAGATACGCAGTATTTT	CASSQDGASVDTQYF
NA	TRBV7-3	TRBJ2-3	TRBD2	TGTGCCAGCAGCTCAGGACTAGCGGGGCCCACAGATACGCAGTATTTT	CASSSGLAGPTDTQYF
NA	TRBV18	TRBJ1-6	TRBD1	TGTGCCAGCTCACCGGACAGGGGGAATTCACCCCTCCACTTT	CASSPDRGNSPLHF